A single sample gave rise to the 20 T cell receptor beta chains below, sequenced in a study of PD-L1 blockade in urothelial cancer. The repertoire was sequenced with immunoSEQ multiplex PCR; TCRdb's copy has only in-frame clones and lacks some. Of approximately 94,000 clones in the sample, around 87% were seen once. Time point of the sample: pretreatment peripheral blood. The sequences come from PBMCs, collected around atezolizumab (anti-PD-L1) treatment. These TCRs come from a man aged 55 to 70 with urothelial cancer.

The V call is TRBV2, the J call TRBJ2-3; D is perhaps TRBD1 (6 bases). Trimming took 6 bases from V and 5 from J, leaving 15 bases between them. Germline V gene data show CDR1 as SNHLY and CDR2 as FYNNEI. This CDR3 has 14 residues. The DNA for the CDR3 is TGTGCCAGCAGGGGGAGAGGGGGTGGAGATACGCAGTATTTT. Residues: CASRGRGGGDTQYF.

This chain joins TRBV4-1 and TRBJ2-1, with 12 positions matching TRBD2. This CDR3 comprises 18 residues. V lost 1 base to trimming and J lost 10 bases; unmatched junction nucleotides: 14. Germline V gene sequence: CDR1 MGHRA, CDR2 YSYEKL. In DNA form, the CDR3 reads TGCGCCAGCAGCCAAGCACTTGGACTAGCGGGAAGTACCGAGGAGCAGTTCTTC. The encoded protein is CASSQALGLAGSTEEQFF.

CDR3 region: CATSRETREEQFF. The CDR3 nucleotides are TGTGCCACCAGCAGAGAAACGAGGGAGGAGCAGTTCTTC. This chain links TRBV15 with TRBJ2-1; perhaps TRBD2 as D (5 bases). CDR1 and CDR2 (germline): LNHNV, YYDKDF (reference sequence). The V end lost 0 bases, the J end lost 10 bases, and 10 bases lay between the germline ends. This CDR3 has 13 residues.

CDR3 in amino acids: CASLDRPPEQFF. CDR3 nucleotide sequence: TGTGCCTCTCTGGACAGACCACCTGAGCAGTTCTTC. The chain joins TRBV11-1 to TRBJ2-1; tentative D call: TRBD1 (6 bases). Trimming took 11 bases from V and 9 from J, leaving 17 bases between them. This CDR3 region has 12 residues. Germline V CDR1 and CDR2: SGHAT, FQDESV (reference sequence).

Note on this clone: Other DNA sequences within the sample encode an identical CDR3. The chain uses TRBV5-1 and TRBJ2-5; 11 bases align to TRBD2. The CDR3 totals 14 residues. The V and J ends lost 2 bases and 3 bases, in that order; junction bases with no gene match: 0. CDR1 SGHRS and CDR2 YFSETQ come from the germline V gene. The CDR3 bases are TGCGCCAGCAGCTTACTAGCGGGAGAAGAGACCCAGTACTTC. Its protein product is CASSLLAGEETQYF.

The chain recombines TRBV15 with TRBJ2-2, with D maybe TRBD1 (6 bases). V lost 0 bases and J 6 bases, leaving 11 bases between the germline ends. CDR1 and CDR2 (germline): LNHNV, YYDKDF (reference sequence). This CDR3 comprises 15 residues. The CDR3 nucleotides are TGTGCCACCAGCAGAGATCCAACAGGGTCCGGGGAGCTGTTTTTT. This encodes CATSRDPTGSGELFF.

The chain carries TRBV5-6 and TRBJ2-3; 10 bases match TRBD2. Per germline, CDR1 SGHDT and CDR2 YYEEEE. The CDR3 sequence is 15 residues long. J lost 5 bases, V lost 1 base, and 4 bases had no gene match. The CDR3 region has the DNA TGTGCCAGCAGCTTGAGGACTAGCGGCGGAGATACGCAGTATTTT. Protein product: CASSLRTSGGDTQYF.

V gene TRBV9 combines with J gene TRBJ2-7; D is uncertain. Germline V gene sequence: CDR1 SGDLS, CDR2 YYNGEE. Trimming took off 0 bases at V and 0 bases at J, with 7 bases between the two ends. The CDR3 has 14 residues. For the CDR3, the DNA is TGTGCCAGCAGCGTAGGAGCACTCTCCTACGAGCAGTACTTC. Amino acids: CASSVGALSYEQYF.

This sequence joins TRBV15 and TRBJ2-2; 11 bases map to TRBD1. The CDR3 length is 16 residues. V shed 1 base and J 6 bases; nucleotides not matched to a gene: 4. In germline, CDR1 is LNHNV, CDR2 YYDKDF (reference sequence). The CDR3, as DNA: TGTGCCACCAGCAGAGCCGGGACAGGGGGGCCCGGGGAGCTGTTTTTT. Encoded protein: CATSRAGTGGPGELFF.

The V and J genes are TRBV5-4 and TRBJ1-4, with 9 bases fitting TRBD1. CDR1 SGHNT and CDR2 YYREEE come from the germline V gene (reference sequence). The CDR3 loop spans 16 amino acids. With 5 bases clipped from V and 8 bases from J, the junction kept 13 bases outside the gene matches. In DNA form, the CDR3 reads TGTGCCAGCAGTCTTCGAACAGGGGGCGCGGGGGAAAAACTGTTTTTT. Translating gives CASSLRTGGAGEKLFF.

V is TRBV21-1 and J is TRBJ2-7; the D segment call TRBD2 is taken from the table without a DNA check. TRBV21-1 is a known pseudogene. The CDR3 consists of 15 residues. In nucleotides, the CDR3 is TGTGCCAGCAGCACCCCTAGCGAGCGCCGCTACGAGCAGTACTTC. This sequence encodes CASSTPSERRYEQYF.

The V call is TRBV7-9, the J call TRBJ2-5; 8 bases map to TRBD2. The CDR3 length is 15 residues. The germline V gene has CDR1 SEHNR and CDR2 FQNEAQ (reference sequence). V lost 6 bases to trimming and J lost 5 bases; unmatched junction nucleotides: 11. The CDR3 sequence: CASRREGGGGETQYF. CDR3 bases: TGTGCCAGCAGACGAGAGGGCGGCGGGGGGGAGACCCAGTACTTC. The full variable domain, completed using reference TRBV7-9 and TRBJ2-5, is DTGVSQNPRHKITKRGQNVTFRCDPISEHNRLYWYRQTLGQGPEFLTYFQNEAQLEKSRLLSDRFSAERPKGSFSTLEIQRTEQGDSAMYLCASRREGGGGETQYFGPGTRLLVL.

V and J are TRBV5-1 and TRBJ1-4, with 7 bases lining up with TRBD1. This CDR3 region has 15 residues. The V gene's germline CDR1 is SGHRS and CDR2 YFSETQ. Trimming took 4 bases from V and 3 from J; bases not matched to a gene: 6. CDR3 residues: CASSVYRGPNEKLFF. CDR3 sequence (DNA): TGCGCCAGCAGCGTCTACAGGGGACCTAATGAAAAACTGTTTTTT.

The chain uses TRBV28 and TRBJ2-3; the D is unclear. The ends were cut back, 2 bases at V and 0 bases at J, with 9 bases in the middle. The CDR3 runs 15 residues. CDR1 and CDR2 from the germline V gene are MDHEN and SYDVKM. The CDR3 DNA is TGTGCCAGCAGTTTAGAGGCAGATAGCACAGATACGCAGTATTTT. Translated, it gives CASSLEADSTDTQYF. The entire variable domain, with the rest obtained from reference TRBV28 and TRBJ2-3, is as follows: DVKVTQSSRYLVKRTGEKVFLECVQDMDHENMFWYRQDPGLGLRLIYFSYDVKMKEKGDIPEGYSVSREKKERFSLILESASTNQTSMYLCASSLEADSTDTQYFGPGTRLTVL.

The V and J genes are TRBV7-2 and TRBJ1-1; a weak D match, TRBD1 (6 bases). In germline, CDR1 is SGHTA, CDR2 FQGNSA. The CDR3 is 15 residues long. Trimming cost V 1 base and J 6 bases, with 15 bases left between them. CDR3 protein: CASSLVRGGNSEAFF. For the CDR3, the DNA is TGTGCCAGCAGCTTAGTGAGGGGGGGTAATTCTGAAGCTTTCTTT.

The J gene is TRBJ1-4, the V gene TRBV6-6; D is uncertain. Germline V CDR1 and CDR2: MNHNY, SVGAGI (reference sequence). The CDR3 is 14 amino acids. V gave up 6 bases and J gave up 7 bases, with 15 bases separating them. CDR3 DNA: TGTGCCAGCAGCCCCACGGGGTGGGGTGAAAAACTGTTTTTT. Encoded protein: CASSPTGWGEKLFF.

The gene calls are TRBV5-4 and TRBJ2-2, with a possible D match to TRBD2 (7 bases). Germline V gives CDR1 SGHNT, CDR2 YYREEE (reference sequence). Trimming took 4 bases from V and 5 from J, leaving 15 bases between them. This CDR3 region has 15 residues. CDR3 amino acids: CASSAAGAGTGELFF. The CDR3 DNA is TGTGCCAGCAGCGCTGCGGGGGCCGGGACCGGGGAGCTGTTTTTT.

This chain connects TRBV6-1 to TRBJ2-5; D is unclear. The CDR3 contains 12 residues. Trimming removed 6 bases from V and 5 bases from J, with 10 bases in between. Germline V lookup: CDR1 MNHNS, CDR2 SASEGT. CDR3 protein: CASRHDTETQYF. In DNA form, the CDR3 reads TGTGCCAGCAGGCATGACACCGAGACCCAGTACTTC.

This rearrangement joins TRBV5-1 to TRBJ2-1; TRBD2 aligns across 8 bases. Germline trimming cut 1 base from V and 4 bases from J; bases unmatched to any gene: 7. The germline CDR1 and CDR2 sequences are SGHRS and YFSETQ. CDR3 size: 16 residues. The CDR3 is CASSLSPSGLYNEQFF. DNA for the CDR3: TGCGCCAGCAGCTTGAGTCCTAGCGGGCTATACAATGAGCAGTTCTTC.

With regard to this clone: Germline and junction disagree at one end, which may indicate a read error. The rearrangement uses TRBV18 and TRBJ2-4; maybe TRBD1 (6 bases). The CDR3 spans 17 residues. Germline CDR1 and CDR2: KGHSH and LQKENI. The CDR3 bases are TGTGCCAGCTCACCCTTTCCCCTGGGGGCAGCCCAAAACATTCAGTACTTC. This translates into CASSPFPLGAAQNIQYF.